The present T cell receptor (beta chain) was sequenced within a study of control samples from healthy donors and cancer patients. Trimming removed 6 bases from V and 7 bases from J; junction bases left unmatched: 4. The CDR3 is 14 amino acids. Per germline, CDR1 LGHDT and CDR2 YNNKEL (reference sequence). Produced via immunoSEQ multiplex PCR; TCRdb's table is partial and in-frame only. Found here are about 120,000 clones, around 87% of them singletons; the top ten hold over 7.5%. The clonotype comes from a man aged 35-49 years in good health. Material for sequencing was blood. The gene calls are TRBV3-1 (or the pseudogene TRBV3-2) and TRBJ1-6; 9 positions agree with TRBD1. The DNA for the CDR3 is TGTGCCAGCAGAGTAACAGGGGGCAATTCACCCCTCCACTTT. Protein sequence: CASRVTGGNSPLHF.